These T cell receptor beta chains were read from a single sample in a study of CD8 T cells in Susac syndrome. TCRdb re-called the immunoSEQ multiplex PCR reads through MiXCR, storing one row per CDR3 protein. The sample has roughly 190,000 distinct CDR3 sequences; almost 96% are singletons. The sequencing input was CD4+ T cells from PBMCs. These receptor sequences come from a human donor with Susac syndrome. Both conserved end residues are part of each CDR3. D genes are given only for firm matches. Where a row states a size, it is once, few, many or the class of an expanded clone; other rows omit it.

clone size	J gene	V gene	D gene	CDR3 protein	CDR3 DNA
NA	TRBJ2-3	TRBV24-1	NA	CATSNTDTQYF	TGTGCCACCAGCAACACAGATACGCAGTATTTT
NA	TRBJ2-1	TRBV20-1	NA	CSARGPSASSYNEQFF	TGCAGTGCTAGAGGACCTAGCGCCAGCTCCTACAATGAGCAGTTCTTC
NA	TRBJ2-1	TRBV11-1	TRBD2	CASSTTGTSGYNEQFF	TGTGCCAGCAGCACAACCGGGACTAGCGGTTACAATGAGCAGTTCTTC
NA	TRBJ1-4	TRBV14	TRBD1	CASSQVPGQGDEKLFF	TGTGCCAGCAGCCAAGTTCCGGGACAGGGAGATGAAAAACTGTTTTTT
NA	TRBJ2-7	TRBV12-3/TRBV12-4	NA	CASTRGERAPIDEQYF	TGTGCCAGCACCCGGGGAGAGAGGGCCCCTATCGACGAGCAGTACTTC
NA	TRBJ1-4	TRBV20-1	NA	CSARDRGTVEKLFF	TGCAGTGCTAGAGATCGGGGGACGGTGGAAAAACTGTTTTTT
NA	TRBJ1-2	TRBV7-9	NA	CASSLPGRKAYGYTF	TGTGCCAGCAGCTTACCGGGCAGGAAGGCCTATGGCTACACCTTC
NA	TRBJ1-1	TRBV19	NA	CASSIRQAEAFF	TGTGCCAGTAGTATCCGGCAGGCCGAAGCTTTCTTT
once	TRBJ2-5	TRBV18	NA	CASSPSAGQETQYF	TGTGCCAGCTCACCCTCGGCCGGCCAAGAGACCCAGTACTTC
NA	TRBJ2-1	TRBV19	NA	CASSGRPATYNEQFF	TGTGCCAGTAGTGGTCGGCCTGCTACCTACAATGAGCAGTTCTTC
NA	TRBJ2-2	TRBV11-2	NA	CASSRVPGELFF	TGTGCCAGCAGCAGGGTTCCCGGGGAGCTGTTTTTT
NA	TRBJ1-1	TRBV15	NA	CATSRDPGTNTEAFF	TGTGCCACCAGCAGAGATCCAGGGACGAACACTGAAGCTTTCTTT
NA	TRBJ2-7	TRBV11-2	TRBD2	CASSIAGEIYEQYF	TGTGCCAGCAGCATAGCGGGGGAAATCTACGAGCAGTACTTC
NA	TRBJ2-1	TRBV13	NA	CASSLKWPGTPVTYNEQFF	TGTGCCAGCAGCTTAAAGTGGCCGGGGACCCCGGTAACCTACAATGAGCAGTTCTTC
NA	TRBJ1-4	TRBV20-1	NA	CSASRGGVKLFF	TGCAGTGCTTCCCGAGGAGGTGTAAAACTGTTTTTT
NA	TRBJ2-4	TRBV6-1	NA	CASSGQIAKNIQYF	TGTGCCAGCAGTGGACAGATAGCCAAAAACATTCAGTACTTC
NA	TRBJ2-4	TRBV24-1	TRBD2	CATSDGLAGKNIQYF	TGTGCCACCAGTGATGGACTAGCGGGGAAAAACATTCAGTACTTC
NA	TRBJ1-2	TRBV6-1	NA	CASSFRGDGSPF	TGTGCCAGCAGTTTTCGCGGGGATGGCTCCCCTTTC
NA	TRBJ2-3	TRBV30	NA	CAWTALDTQYF	TGTGCCTGGACAGCTTTAGATACGCAGTATTTT
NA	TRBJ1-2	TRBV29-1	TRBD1	CSVLPGQGERGYTF	TGCAGCGTCCTACCGGGACAGGGGGAACGAGGCTACACCTTC
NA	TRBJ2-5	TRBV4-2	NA	CASSQDSGVGGTQYF	TGTGCCAGCAGCCAGGACTCGGGGGTGGGGGGGACCCAGTACTTC
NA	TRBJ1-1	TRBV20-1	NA	CSAKRGSDTEAFF	TGCAGTGCCAAGAGAGGGTCGGACACTGAAGCTTTCTTT
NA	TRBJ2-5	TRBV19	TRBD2	CASKLAGVQETQYF	TGTGCCAGTAAGCTAGCGGGGGTCCAAGAGACCCAGTACTTC
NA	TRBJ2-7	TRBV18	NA	CASSKSTYEQYF	TGTGCCAGCTCAAAATCCACCTACGAGCAGTACTTC
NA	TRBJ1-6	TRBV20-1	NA	CSARVSGGGSPLHF	TGCAGTGCTAGAGTAAGCGGGGGCGGGTCACCCCTCCACTTT
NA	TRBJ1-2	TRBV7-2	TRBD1	CASSFARQGARGYTF	TGTGCCAGCAGCTTTGCCCGACAGGGGGCGAGGGGCTACACCTTC
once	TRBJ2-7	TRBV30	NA	CAWSARAEEQYF	TGTGCCTGGAGTGCCCGGGCAGAGGAGCAGTACTTC
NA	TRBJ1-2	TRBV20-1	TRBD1	CSAWPLGTGYGYTF	TGCAGTGCTTGGCCCCTGGGGACAGGTTATGGCTACACCTTC
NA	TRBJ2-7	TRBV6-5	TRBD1	CASSYDRAEQYF	TGTGCCAGCAGTTACGACAGGGCCGAGCAGTACTTC
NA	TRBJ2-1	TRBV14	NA	CASSLRGGIYGNEQFF	TGTGCCAGCAGCCTAAGAGGGGGGATCTATGGCAATGAGCAGTTCTTC
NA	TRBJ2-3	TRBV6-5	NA	CASKPRASGTDTQYF	TGTGCCAGCAAACCCAGAGCTAGCGGCACAGATACGCAGTATTTT
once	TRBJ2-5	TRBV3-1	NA	CASSQESRETQYF	TGTGCCAGCAGCCAAGAGAGCCGCGAGACCCAGTACTTC
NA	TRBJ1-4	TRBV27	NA	CANQGRVVVTNEKLFF	TGTGCCAACCAGGGCAGGGTAGTCGTGACTAATGAAAAACTGTTTTTT
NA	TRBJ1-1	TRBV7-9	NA	CASRVARAGNTEAFF	TGTGCCAGCAGGGTCGCGCGGGCAGGGAACACTGAAGCTTTCTTT
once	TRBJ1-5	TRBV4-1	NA	CASSQGGGYDNQPQHF	TGCGCCAGCAGCCAAGGGGGGGGGTACGACAATCAGCCCCAGCATTTT
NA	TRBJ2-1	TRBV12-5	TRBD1	CASGWTGGTGSSNEQFF	TGTGCTAGTGGTTGGACCGGTGGGACAGGGTCATCGAATGAGCAGTTCTTC
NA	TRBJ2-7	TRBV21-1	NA	CANSAPGSSYEQYF	TGTGCCAACTCCGCGCCAGGATCCTCCTACGAGCAGTACTTC
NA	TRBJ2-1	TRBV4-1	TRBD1	CASSQGQGWSNEQFF	TGCGCCAGCAGCCAGGGACAGGGGTGGTCCAATGAGCAGTTCTTC
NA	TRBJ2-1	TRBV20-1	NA	CSASTYNEQFF	TGCAGTGCCAGCACCTACAATGAGCAGTTCTTC
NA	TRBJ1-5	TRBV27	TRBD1	CASSLGDRDNQPQHF	TGTGCCAGCAGTTTAGGGGACAGGGACAATCAGCCCCAGCATTTT
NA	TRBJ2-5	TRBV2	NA	CASSEYLKETQYF	TGTGCCAGCAGTGAATACTTAAAAGAGACCCAGTACTTC
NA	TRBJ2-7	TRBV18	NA	CASSLTTGGSYEQYF	TGTGCCAGCTCACTTACGACAGGCGGCTCCTACGAGCAGTACTTC
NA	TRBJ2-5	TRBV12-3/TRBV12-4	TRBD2	CASSLAIGAGVEETQYF	TGTGCCAGCAGTTTAGCGATAGGGGCGGGGGTAGAAGAGACCCAGTACTTC
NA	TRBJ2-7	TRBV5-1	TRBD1	CATRRTGTYEQYF	TGCGCCACCCGACGGACAGGAACCTACGAGCAGTACTTC
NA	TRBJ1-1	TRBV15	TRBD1	CATSRDLTGGSYAFF	TGTGCCACCAGCAGAGATCTGACAGGGGGGAGTTACGCTTTCTTT
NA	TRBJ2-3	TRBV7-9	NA	CASSLGLATSTDTQYF	TGTGCCAGCAGCTTAGGCCTAGCTACTTCGACAGATACGCAGTATTTT
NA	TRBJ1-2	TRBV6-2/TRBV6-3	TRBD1	CASSYFDRGTYGYTF	TGTGCCAGCAGTTACTTCGACAGGGGAACCTATGGCTACACCTTC
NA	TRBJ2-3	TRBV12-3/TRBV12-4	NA	CASSFEGFGTYTDTQYF	TGTGCCAGCAGTTTTGAGGGATTCGGGACCTACACAGATACGCAGTATTTT
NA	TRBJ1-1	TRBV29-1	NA	CSVEDPWGRTEAFF	TGCAGCGTTGAAGATCCGTGGGGGAGAACTGAAGCTTTCTTT
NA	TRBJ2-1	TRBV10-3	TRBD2	CAISGTSGGAEQFF	TGTGCCATCAGCGGGACTAGCGGGGGGGCTGAGCAGTTCTTC
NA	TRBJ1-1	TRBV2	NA	CASSERVSTEAFF	TGTGCCAGCAGTGAAAGGGTGAGCACTGAAGCTTTCTTT
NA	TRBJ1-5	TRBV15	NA	CATSTGIESQPQHF	TGTGCCACCAGCACAGGGATCGAGTCTCAGCCCCAGCATTTT
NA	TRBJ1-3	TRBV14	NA	CASSQDLGRGSGNTIYF	TGTGCCAGCAGCCAAGATCTCGGCAGGGGCTCTGGAAACACCATATATTTT
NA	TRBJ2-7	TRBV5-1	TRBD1	CASTETGDYEQYF	TGCGCCAGCACGGAGACAGGGGACTACGAGCAGTACTTC
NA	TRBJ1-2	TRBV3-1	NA	CASSPTGRMGYGYTF	TGTGCCAGCAGCCCAACGGGGAGGATGGGCTATGGCTACACCTTC
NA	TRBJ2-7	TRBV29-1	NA	CSVLKLQGSSYEQYF	TGCAGCGTTCTTAAACTCCAGGGGAGCTCCTACGAGCAGTACTTC
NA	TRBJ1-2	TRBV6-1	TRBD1	CASSTPDRAGYTF	TGTGCCAGCAGTACCCCCGACAGGGCTGGCTACACCTTC
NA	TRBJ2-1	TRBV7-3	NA	CASSSISNEQFF	TGTGCCAGCAGCTCGATCTCAAATGAGCAGTTCTTC
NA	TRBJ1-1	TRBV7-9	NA	CASSSRKGVFTEAFF	TGTGCCAGCAGCTCCCGTAAGGGTGTGTTCACTGAAGCTTTCTTT